The entry below gives a single TCR beta chain sequence along with its context. Data came from immunoSEQ multiplex PCR; TCRdb stores just in-frame clones and leaves some out. The data show 75,000 to 100,000 clones, more than 80% seen once. Unstimulated Tregs (CD4+CD25+CD127-) and CD4+CD25- non-Tregs were sorted from PBMCs. The entry originates in a study of Tregs in tolerant kidney transplant recipients. The germline V gene encodes CDR1 SEHNR and CDR2 FQNEAQ (reference sequence). The CDR3 consists of 13 residues. V lost 5 bases to trimming and J lost 4 bases, with 9 bases between them. The sequence was obtained from a human donor in good health. Sequenced input: CD8+ T cells from blood. The V gene is TRBV7-9, the J gene TRBJ1-5; D is unclear. The CDR3 loop is CASSQDLNQPQHF. Here the CDR3 DNA reads TGTGCCAGCAGCCAAGACCTTAATCAGCCCCAGCATTTT.